These 20 T cell receptor beta chains were sequenced from one sample in a study of Graves' ophthalmopathy and Graves' hyperthyroidism. Amplification of the TCR beta CDR3 regions used RNA transcripts (as template). The first-round RT-PCR employed HTBI primers together with the Qiagen OneStep RT-PCR kit. A multiplex PCR was then performed as the second round. From the multiplex PCR reads, TCRdb called clonotypes with MiXCR, one entry per CDR3 protein. The sample gives 620,000 or so distinct CDR3 sequences, about a fifth of which show up once; around 6.9% is in the top ten. Sequences were obtained from peripheral blood. These receptors were obtained from a woman younger than 35 with stable Graves' hyperthyroidism. Some clones in this sample may be carry-over from other donors' samples.

This rearrangement joins TRBV4-1 to TRBJ2-2; D is uncertain. The CDR3 is made up of 15 amino acids. Germline V gene lookup returns CDR1 MGHRA and CDR2 YSYEKL. V was clipped by 4 bases and J by 6 bases, with 15 bases between them. The CDR3 DNA sequence: TGCGCCAGCAGCCTCCCAAGCAGTAGCCCCGGGGAGCTGTTTTTT. The encoded protein is CASSLPSSSPGELFF.

The chain links TRBV7-8 to TRBJ2-5; a possible D gene is TRBD1 (6 bases). Germline values: CDR1 SGHVS, CDR2 FQNEAQ. CDR3 length: 16 amino acids. V dropped 2 bases and J dropped 0 bases, with 13 bases sitting between them. The CDR3 spells CASSLSEWDNQETQYF. The DNA of the CDR3 is TGTGCCAGCAGCTTATCCGAATGGGACAACCAAGAGACCCAGTACTTC. Supplemented by reference TRBV7-8 and TRBJ2-5, the full variable domain reads GAGVSQSPRYKVAKRGQDVALRCDPISGHVSLFWYQQALGQGPEFLTYFQNEAQLDKSGLPSDRFFAERPEGSVSTLKIQRTQQEDSAVYLCASSLSEWDNQETQYFGPGTRLLVL.

V gene TRBV29-1 combines with J gene TRBJ1-2; possibly TRBD1 for D (5 bases). Germline V gene lookup returns CDR1 SQVTM and CDR2 ANQGSEA. The CDR3 extends over 14 amino acids. Trimming removed 5 bases from V and 3 bases from J, with 16 bases in between. The CDR3 DNA reads as TGCAGCGTTCCCCACAGGCCCCGTGACTATGGCTACACCTTC. It yields the protein CSVPHRPRDYGYTF.

This clonotype was seen many times. V gene TRBV5-6 combines with J gene TRBJ1-2; TRBD1 is a possible D gene (5 bases). Germline V gene sequence: CDR1 SGHDT, CDR2 YYEEEE. This CDR3 contains 14 residues. V was cut by 0 bases and J by 4 bases, with 10 bases left in between. CDR3 bases: TGTGCCAGCAGCTTGGGTTCAGGGACCTATGGCTACACCTTC. Its protein product is CASSLGSGTYGYTF.

This clonotype has at least ten counts. This chain links TRBV6-2 or TRBV6-3 with TRBJ1-5; possible D gene TRBD1, 5 bases. CDR3 size: 14 residues. Germline CDR1 reads MNHEY; CDR2 reads SVGEGT. V was clipped by 7 bases and J by 0 bases, with 10 bases between them. The CDR3 DNA reads TGTGCCAGCAAGAAGGACAATAGCAATCAGCCCCAGCATTTT. Translation gives CASKKDNSNQPQHF.

This clonotype was seen a handful of times. The V gene is TRBV6-5, the J gene TRBJ1-6; weak D call: TRBD1 (5 bases). V was pared by 0 bases and J by 5 bases, with 11 bases between. This CDR3 has 16 amino acids. Germline V gene data show CDR1 as MNHEY and CDR2 as SVGAGI. In DNA form, the CDR3 reads TGTGCCAGCAGTTACTCAGTGGGACTCGATAATTCACCCCTCCACTTT. Protein product: CASSYSVGLDNSPLHF.

This clonotype showed up many times. This chain joins TRBV15 and TRBJ1-2; no firm D call. Germline V gene lookup returns CDR1 LNHNV and CDR2 YYDKDF (reference sequence). V was trimmed by 0 bases and J by 2 bases, leaving 10 bases between them. This CDR3 spans 15 amino acids. CDR3 coding DNA: TGTGCCACCAGCAGAGATACGGGTCCCAACTATGGCTACACCTTC. This sequence encodes CATSRDTGPNYGYTF.

This clonotype has just a few counts. The V and J genes are TRBV6-4 and TRBJ1-3, with unresolved D. V lost 8 bases to trimming and J lost 0 bases, with 8 bases between them. The CDR3 runs 13 residues. The germline V gene has CDR1 MRHNA and CDR2 SNTAGT. The DNA for the CDR3 is TGTGCCAGCCGGTATGGCTCTGGAAACACCATATATTTT. Translating gives CASRYGSGNTIYF.

The chain is built from TRBV6-1 and TRBJ1-1; 8 bases line up with TRBD1. The germline gives CDR1 MNHNS, CDR2 SASEGT. The CDR3 is made up of 15 amino acids. V gave up 5 bases and J gave up 3 bases; unmatched junction bases: 8. The CDR3 nucleotides are TGTGCCAGCAGTCAGGGACAGGCTGACGACACTGAAGCTTTCTTT. Protein sequence: CASSQGQADDTEAFF.

In this sample, this clonotype turned up many times. V usage is TRBV27 and J usage is TRBJ1-2, with D tentatively TRBD1 (6 bases). Trimming cost V 6 bases and J 4 bases, with 12 bases left between them. Germline CDR1 reads MNHEY; CDR2 reads SMNVEV (reference sequence). The CDR3 is 13 residues long. CDR3 coding DNA: TGTGCCAGCAGAGAAGGACAGAGCTATGGCTACACCTTC. Its translation: CASREGQSYGYTF.

This clonotype has at least ten counts. The chain links TRBV12-3 or TRBV12-4 to TRBJ2-2; TRBD2 matches at 10 bases. J gave up 0 bases and V 5 bases, and 3 bases lay outside the gene matches. The CDR3 length is 16 residues. The CDR3 sequence is CASSRLAGTNTGELFF. The CDR3 DNA follows: TGTGCCAGCAGTCGACTAGCGGGCACGAACACCGGGGAGCTGTTTTTT.

This clonotype was detected many times. The rearrangement joins TRBV12-3 or TRBV12-4 to TRBJ1-1; no clear D gene. The V and J ends lost 3 bases and 1 base respectively, with 6 bases between them. The CDR3 extends over 13 amino acids. This CDR3 is CASSFRRNTEAFF. CDR3 sequence (DNA): TGTGCCAGCAGTTTTCGACGGAACACTGAAGCTTTCTTT.

This clonotype was seen a few times. The chain employs TRBV27 and TRBJ1-6; a possible D gene is TRBD1 (6 bases). CDR3 length: 19 amino acids. CDR1 is MNHEY, CDR2 SMNVEV, per germline (reference sequence). V was trimmed by 6 bases and J by 0 bases, leaving 21 bases between them. This CDR3 is CASSTTGFRGSSYNSPLHF. CDR3 sequence (DNA): TGTGCCAGCAGCACGACTGGTTTTAGGGGGAGCTCCTATAATTCACCCCTCCACTTT.

This clonotype came up many times. V gene TRBV6-1 combines with J gene TRBJ2-4; the match to TRBD1 covers 9 bases. The CDR3 covers 15 residues. Germline V gene lookup returns CDR1 MNHNS and CDR2 SASEGT. Germline trimming cut 5 bases from V and 2 bases from J; bases unmatched to any gene: 4. CDR3 loop: CASSKQGATKNIQYF. The CDR3 region has the DNA TGTGCCAGCAGTAAACAGGGGGCAACCAAAAACATTCAGTACTTC.

Here the CDR3 reads CASSKDERRSYEQYF. The CDR3 DNA sequence: TGTGCCAGCAGCAAAGATGAGCGGCGCTCCTACGAGCAGTACTTC. The chain uses TRBV2 and TRBJ2-7; D is possibly TRBD2 (5 bases). CDR3 length: 15 residues. V lost 6 bases and J 0 bases, leaving 15 bases between the germline ends. Germline lookup yields CDR1 SNHLY and CDR2 FYNNEI. Variable domain in full (rest from reference TRBV2 and TRBJ2-7): EPEVTQTPSHQVTQMGQEVILRCVPISNHLYFYWYRQILGQKVEFLVSFYNNEISEKSEIFDDQFSVERPDGSNFTLKIRSTKLEDSAMYFCASSKDERRSYEQYFGPGTRLTVT.

The chain recombines TRBV12-3 or TRBV12-4 with TRBJ1-1, with D perhaps TRBD1 (6 bases). Trimming cost V 5 bases and J 5 bases, with 15 bases left between them. The CDR3 has 14 amino acids. CDR3 in DNA: TGTGCCAGCAGTCCTACGGGACAAAAAACTGAAGCTTTCTTT. It specifies CASSPTGQKTEAFF.

This clonotype was observed many times. The junction differs from germline at one of its ends, possibly a read error. This chain uses TRBV7-9 with TRBJ1-5, with D perhaps TRBD1 (5 bases). This CDR3 region has 12 residues. Germline V gene lookup returns CDR1 SEHNR and CDR2 FQNEAQ (reference sequence). Here the CDR3 DNA reads TGTGCCAGCAGTTTAGGGGATCAGCCCCAGCATTTT. Translated: CASSLGDQPQHF.

The V and J genes are TRBV3-1 and TRBJ2-6, with 11 bases fitting TRBD1. The CDR3 is 19 amino acids. Germline V gene data show CDR1 as LGHDT and CDR2 as YNNKEL (reference sequence). The V and J ends lost 1 base and 4 bases, in that order; junction bases with no gene match: 9. The CDR3 DNA reads as TGTGCCAGCAGCCAAGGTGCCGGGACAGGGGGTTCAGGGGCCAACGTCCTGACTTTC. Amino acids: CASSQGAGTGGSGANVLTF.

The chain uses TRBV5-5 and TRBJ1-1, with TRBD1 identical over 7 bases. The CDR3 is made up of 15 amino acids. Germline trimming cut 4 bases from V and 1 base from J; bases unmatched to any gene: 7. Germline V lookup: CDR1 SGHKS, CDR2 YYEKEE (reference sequence). Written as DNA, the CDR3 is TGTGCCAGCAGCACCATGACAGGGCGGAACACTGAAGCTTTCTTT. This translates into CASSTMTGRNTEAFF.

This clonotype has ten or more counts. The rearrangement uses TRBV12-3 or TRBV12-4 and TRBJ1-2; 8 bases align to TRBD1. The CDR3 runs to 16 residues. Trimming at V came to 5 bases and at J to 5 bases, leaving 13 bases not matched to a gene. Here the CDR3 DNA reads TGTGCCAGCAGTGGGACAGGAGCGGACTACCGGTATGGCTACACCTTC. This encodes CASSGTGADYRYGYTF.